What follows are 22 T cell receptor beta chains derived from one specimen sequenced in a study of early T cells in non-severe SARS-CoV-2 infection. MiXCR was run by TCRdb on the 5' RACE reads, yielding one entry per CDR3 protein. The profile shows tens of thousands of distinct CDR3 sequences, about 9.8% of them singletons. Input material: whole blood. These receptors all stem from an adult who was a healthcare worker with PCR-confirmed SARS-CoV-2 infection or an uninfected control (not recorded which).

There are a few counts of this clonotype. The chain combines TRBV20-1 with TRBJ1-1; no firm D call. The CDR3 contains 13 residues. Germline loops: CDR1 DFQATT, CDR2 SNEGSKA (reference sequence). Trimming took 6 bases from V and 5 from J, leaving 16 bases between them. CDR3 residues: CSAKITDWTEAFF. The CDR3 bases are TGCAGTGCAAAAATCACGGATTGGACTGAAGCTTTCTTT.

The chain uses TRBV6-5 and TRBJ2-6; D gene ambiguous. V lost 5 bases and J 4 bases, leaving 6 bases between the germline ends. Looked up from germline, CDR1 is MNHEY and CDR2 is SVGAGI. This CDR3 spans 13 amino acids. The chain's CDR3 is CASSRFGANVLTF. The CDR3 DNA reads TGTGCCAGCAGTCGTTTCGGGGCCAACGTCCTGACTTTC.

Judged by abundance, this clonotype is medium-sized (0.01 to 0.1%). The gene calls are TRBV6-2 or TRBV6-3 and TRBJ1-1, with D possibly TRBD1 on 6 matching bases. V shed 2 bases and J shed 7 bases, with 11 bases lying between them. Germline V gene lookup returns CDR1 MNHEY and CDR2 SVGEGT. The CDR3 contains 13 residues. The CDR3 DNA reads TGTGCCAGCAGTTACGTGGGGGCCGGTGAAGCTTTCTTT. Protein product: CASSYVGAGEAFF.

This clonotype was seen a handful of times. J is TRBJ1-6 and V is TRBV18; 8 bases match TRBD1. V lost 4 bases and J lost 10; bases outside the gene matches: 6. CDR3 size: 14 residues. Germline CDR1 reads KGHSH; CDR2 reads LQKENI. The CDR3 loop reads CASSRQGLESPLHF. The CDR3 region has the DNA TGTGCCAGCTCACGACAGGGGTTAGAATCACCCCTCCACTTT. Complete variable domain (other parts from reference TRBV18 and TRBJ1-6): NAGVMQNPRHLVRRRGQEARLRCSPMKGHSHVYWYRQLPEEGLKFMVYLQKENIIDESGMPKERFSAEFPKEGPSILRIQQVVRGDSAAYFCASSRQGLESPLHFGNGTRLTVT.

This clonotype was seen ten or more times. The rearrangement uses TRBV15 and TRBJ2-7; D unresolved. V dropped 5 bases and J dropped 0 bases, with 20 bases sitting between them. Germline V gene lookup returns CDR1 LNHNV and CDR2 YYDKDF (reference sequence). CDR3 size: 17 residues. CDR3 sequence reads: CATSRYGSGSSSYEQYF. CDR3 DNA sequence: TGTGCCACCAGCCGGTATGGTTCGGGCTCGAGCTCCTACGAGCAGTACTTC.

At least ten counts were recorded for this clonotype. This chain connects TRBV6-2 or TRBV6-3 to TRBJ2-1; D ambiguous. In germline, CDR1 is MNHEY, CDR2 SVGEGT. The CDR3 sequence is 17 residues long. The ends were cut back, 10 bases at V and 0 bases at J, with 22 bases in the middle. The CDR3 nucleotides read TGTGCCATCACTACCCGCCCCACTTGGAGCTCCTACAATGAGCAGTTCTTC. It encodes CAITTRPTWSSYNEQFF.

This clonotype was found a few times. The chain combines TRBV7-2 with TRBJ2-3; 8 bases match TRBD1. Germline V lookup: CDR1 SGHTA, CDR2 FQGNSA. V lost 5 bases and J lost 6; bases outside the gene matches: 10. This CDR3 is 15 amino acids long. CDR3 in DNA: TGTGCCAGCAGCGCCGGACAGGGCCCCCTGGATACGCAGTATTTT. Translating gives CASSAGQGPLDTQYF.

This clonotype was detected ten times or more. The gene calls are TRBV6-1 and TRBJ2-6; perhaps TRBD2 as D (5 bases). The germline gives CDR1 MNHNS, CDR2 SASEGT. The ends were cut back, 3 bases at V and 0 bases at J, with 6 bases in the middle. The CDR3 loop spans 15 amino acids. This CDR3 reads CASSDRGSGANVLTF. CDR3 nucleotides: TGTGCCAGCAGTGATCGGGGCTCTGGGGCCAACGTCCTGACTTTC.

The chain has TRBV6-2 or TRBV6-3 and TRBJ2-5; D not certain. V was cut by 8 bases and J by 2 bases, with 9 bases left in between. The CDR3 extends over 12 amino acids. Germline loops: CDR1 MNHEY, CDR2 SVGEGT. CDR3 in amino acids: CASAIIQETQYF. The CDR3 DNA is TGTGCCAGCGCTATCATTCAAGAGACCCAGTACTTC.

This clonotype turned up a few times. The chain employs TRBV28 and TRBJ2-7, with 7 nucleotides matching TRBD1. The CDR3 spans 13 residues. CDR1 is MDHEN and CDR2 is SYDVKM in the germline V gene. J lost 5 bases, V lost 5 bases, and 6 bases had no gene match. The CDR3 reads CASSLQGMDEQYF. The CDR3 DNA reads as TGTGCCAGCAGTCTACAGGGGATGGACGAGCAGTACTTC.

This clonotype was recorded at least ten times. The rearrangement links TRBV9 to TRBJ2-7; 9 bases are a match to TRBD1. Germline CDR1 is SGDLS and CDR2 is YYNGEE. The CDR3 length is 18 residues. V shed 0 bases, J shed 0 bases, and the junction held 10 bases outside the gene matches. The CDR3 region is CASSVGADRDRVSYEQYF. DNA of the CDR3: TGTGCCAGCAGCGTAGGAGCCGATAGGGACAGGGTCTCCTACGAGCAGTACTTC.

In this sample, this clonotype turned up many times. This chain connects TRBV12-3 or TRBV12-4 to TRBJ1-3; TRBD1 is a possible D gene (6 bases). V was pared by 6 bases and J by 0 bases, with 15 bases between. CDR3 length: 16 amino acids. The CDR3 spells CASRLQTGSSGNTIYF. The CDR3 DNA sequence: TGTGCCAGCAGACTCCAAACAGGGAGCTCTGGAAACACCATATATTTT.

The chain carries TRBV28 and TRBJ1-3; the match to TRBD1 covers 8 bases. There are 15 residues in the CDR3. Losses at the gene ends were 10 bases for V and 3 bases for J; bases not matched to a gene: 11. Germline CDR1 is MDHEN and CDR2 is SYDVKM. CDR3 sequence reads: CATSSTGAYGNTIYF. The CDR3 DNA reads TGTGCCACCTCCTCGACAGGGGCGTATGGAAACACCATATATTTT. The full variable domain, in which reference TRBV28 and TRBJ1-3 provide the parts outside the CDR3, is DVKVTQSSRYLVKRTGEKVFLECVQDMDHENMFWYRQDPGLGLRLIYFSYDVKMKEKGDIPEGYSVSREKKERFSLILESASTNQTSMYLCATSSTGAYGNTIYFGEGSWLTVV.

This clonotype was recorded at least ten times. This chain uses TRBV28 with TRBJ1-2; TRBD1 aligns across 7 bases. Germline V gene data show CDR1 as MDHEN and CDR2 as SYDVKM. With 4 bases clipped from V and 2 bases from J, the junction kept 7 bases outside the gene matches. The CDR3 runs 15 residues. CDR3 loop: CASSSHPDRNYGYTF. In DNA, the CDR3 is TGTGCCAGCAGTTCCCACCCGGACAGGAACTATGGCTACACCTTC.

This clonotype was observed a handful of times. The chain combines TRBV13 with TRBJ2-6; D gene ambiguous. The V gene's germline CDR1 is PRHDT and CDR2 FYEKMQ (reference sequence). Trimming removed 0 bases at V and 13 bases at J, with 10 bases between. The CDR3 has 13 amino acids. The CDR3: CASSLGQLTVLTF. In DNA, the CDR3 is TGTGCCAGCAGCTTAGGACAGCTCACAGTCCTGACTTTC.

This chain joins TRBV25-1 and TRBJ1-2; D gene uncertain. The CDR3 spans 13 residues. Trimming shortened V by 3 bases and J by 0 bases, and 5 bases separated the two germline ends. CDR1 is MGHDK and CDR2 is SYGVNS in the germline V gene. The DNA of the CDR3 is TGTGCCAGCAGTGACCCTACTAACTATGGCTACACCTTC. Protein: CASSDPTNYGYTF.

The sample holds many counts of this clonotype. This chain links TRBV28 with TRBJ2-1, with D possibly being TRBD1 or TRBD2 (5 bases each). V was cut by 10 bases and J by 4 bases, with 17 bases left in between. In germline, CDR1 is MDHEN, CDR2 SYDVKM. CDR3 length: 14 amino acids. In DNA form, the CDR3 reads TGTGCCACCCACGGGGAGAAGGGGTACAATGAGCAGTTCTTC. It yields the protein CATHGEKGYNEQFF.

This clonotype was seen more than once but under ten times. This chain connects TRBV5-4 to TRBJ2-7; 9 bases fit TRBD1. J lost 1 base, V lost 0 bases, and 5 bases had no gene match. Germline CDR1 SGHNT, CDR2 YYREEE (reference sequence). The CDR3 has 16 amino acids. CDR3 sequence: CASSLGGQGFSYEQYF. CDR3 in DNA: TGTGCCAGCAGCTTGGGGGGACAGGGATTTTCCTACGAGCAGTACTTC. Drawing the rest from reference TRBV5-4 and TRBJ2-7, the complete variable domain is ETGVTQSPTHLIKTRGQQVTLRCSSQSGHNTVSWYQQALGQGPQFIFQYYREEENGRGNFPPRFSGLQFPNYSSELNVNALELDDSALYLCASSLGGQGFSYEQYFGPGTRLTVT.

This clonotype has a count of ten or more. The V and J genes are TRBV7-8 and TRBJ1-1; tentative D call: TRBD1 (6 bases). The CDR3 contains 13 residues. CDR1 and CDR2 from the germline V gene are SGHVS and FQNEAQ. V gave up 1 base and J gave up 8 bases, with 11 bases separating them. This chain's CDR3 is CASSLVKGGEAFF. In DNA form, the CDR3 reads TGTGCCAGCAGCTTAGTGAAGGGGGGGGAAGCTTTCTTT.

The J gene is TRBJ1-6, the V gene TRBV6-2 or TRBV6-3, with D possibly being TRBD1 (6 bases). The ends were cut back, 6 bases at V and 8 bases at J, with 17 bases in the middle. Germline V CDR1 and CDR2: MNHEY, SVGEGT. This CDR3 contains 15 residues. The CDR3 DNA reads as TGTGCCAGCAGCCCCGGGGGCCTGATCGATTCACCCCTCCACTTT. Protein sequence: CASSPGGLIDSPLHF.

This clonotype was counted at least ten times. The V and J genes are TRBV29-1 and TRBJ2-5, with 8 bases that match TRBD1. J gave up 6 bases and V 1 base, and 4 bases lay outside the gene matches. The CDR3 extends over 13 amino acids. Germline-derived CDR1 and CDR2 are SQVTM and ANQGSEA. CDR3 residues: CSVEVGQGKTQYF. The DNA of the CDR3 is TGCAGCGTTGAAGTCGGACAGGGAAAGACCCAGTACTTC.

There are many counts of this clonotype. The chain couples TRBV28 to TRBJ2-1, with D perhaps matching TRBD1 (6 bases). This CDR3 comprises 11 residues. V lost 5 bases and J 7 bases, leaving 6 bases between the germline ends. Germline assignment: CDR1 MDHEN and CDR2 SYDVKM. CDR3 residues: CASSRGNEQFF. In DNA form, the CDR3 reads TGTGCCAGCAGTAGGGGGAATGAGCAGTTCTTC.